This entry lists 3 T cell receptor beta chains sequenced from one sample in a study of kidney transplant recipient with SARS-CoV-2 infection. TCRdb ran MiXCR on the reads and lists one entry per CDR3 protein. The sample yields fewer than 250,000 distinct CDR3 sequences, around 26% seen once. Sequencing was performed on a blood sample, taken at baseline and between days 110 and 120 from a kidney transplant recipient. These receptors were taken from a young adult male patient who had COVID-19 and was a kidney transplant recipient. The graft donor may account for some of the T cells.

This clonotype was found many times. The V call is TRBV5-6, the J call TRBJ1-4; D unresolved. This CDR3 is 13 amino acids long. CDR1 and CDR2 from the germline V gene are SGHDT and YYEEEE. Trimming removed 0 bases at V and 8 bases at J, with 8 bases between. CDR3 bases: TGTGCCAGCAGCTTGGGGGCAGGAGAAAAACTGTTTTTT. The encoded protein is CASSLGAGEKLFF.

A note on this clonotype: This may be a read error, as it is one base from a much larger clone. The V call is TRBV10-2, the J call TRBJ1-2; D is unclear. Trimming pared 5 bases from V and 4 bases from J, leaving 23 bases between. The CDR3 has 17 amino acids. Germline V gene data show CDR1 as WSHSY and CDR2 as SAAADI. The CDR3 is CASSREDTPRKTYGYTF. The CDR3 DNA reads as TGCGCCAGCAGTCGGGAAGACACTCCTAGAAAGACCTATGGCTACACCTTC.

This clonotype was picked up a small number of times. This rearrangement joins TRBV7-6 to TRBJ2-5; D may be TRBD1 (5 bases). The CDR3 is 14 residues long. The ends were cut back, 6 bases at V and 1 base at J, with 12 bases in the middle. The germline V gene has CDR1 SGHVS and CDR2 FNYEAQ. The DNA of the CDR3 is TGTGCCAGCAGAACGACAGACTCCCAAGAGACCCAGTACTTC. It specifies CASRTTDSQETQYF.